A selection of T cell receptor beta chains follows, all from one sample in a study of breast tumors, draining lymph nodes, adjacent tissues. TCRdb used MiXCR to reprocess the multiplex PCR reads, holding one entry per CDR3 protein. Altogether about 180,000 distinct CDR3 sequences are present, about 30% being singletons, with the ten largest covering 3% to 4.5%. The sequencing sample was made of axillary lymph node tissue. Receptors were obtained from a female donor with breast cancer. Some clones in this sample may be carry-over from other donors' samples. Each CDR3 is given with its conserved first and last residue. D genes are given only for firm matches. Clone size, where shown, is once, few, many, or a class for clones that have expanded.

j_gene: TRBJ2-7; abundance: many; d_gene: TRBD1; v_gene: TRBV27; CDR3aa: CASRVQGAARNEQYF; CDR3nt: TGTGCCAGCAGAGTACAGGGGGCTGCAAGAAACGAGCAGTACTTC
j_gene: TRBJ2-2; abundance: many; d_gene: NA; v_gene: TRBV12-5; CDR3aa: CASGLTPDGRVNTGELFF; CDR3nt: TGTGCTAGTGGTTTAACACCTGATGGACGGGTTAACACCGGGGAGCTGTTTTTT
j_gene: TRBJ2-5; abundance: NA; d_gene: NA; v_gene: TRBV20-1; CDR3aa: CNATSPGGYQETQYF; CDR3nt: TGCAACGCTACGTCTCCTGGCGGGTACCAAGAGACCCAGTACTTC
j_gene: TRBJ2-7; abundance: NA; d_gene: TRBD2; v_gene: TRBV11-2; CDR3aa: CASSSTSGEMASYEQYF; CDR3nt: TGTGCCAGCAGCTCGACTAGCGGGGAGATGGCCTCCTACGAGCAGTACTTC
j_gene: TRBJ2-3; abundance: NA; d_gene: TRBD1; v_gene: TRBV7-3; CDR3aa: CASSATGPDTQYF; CDR3nt: TGTGCCAGCAGCGCGACAGGGCCAGATACGCAGTATTTT
j_gene: TRBJ2-2; abundance: many; d_gene: TRBD2; v_gene: TRBV7-3; CDR3aa: CASSLDLVAGAAGELFF; CDR3nt: TGTGCCAGCAGCTTGGACCTGGTAGCGGGAGCGGCCGGGGAGCTGTTTTTT
j_gene: TRBJ2-7; abundance: NA; d_gene: TRBD2; v_gene: TRBV27; CDR3aa: CASGSAGGRIYEQYF; CDR3nt: TGTGCCAGCGGTTCGGCGGGGGGAAGGATCTACGAGCAGTACTTC
j_gene: TRBJ2-5; abundance: many; d_gene: TRBD2; v_gene: TRBV28; CDR3aa: CASSPSGGQETQYF; CDR3nt: TGTGCCAGCAGCCCTTCGGGGGGCCAAGAGACCCAGTACTTC
j_gene: TRBJ2-1; abundance: NA; d_gene: TRBD2; v_gene: TRBV19; CDR3aa: CASSPRGKRESYNEQFF; CDR3nt: TGTGCCAGTAGTCCCCGCGGAAAGCGGGAGAGCTACAATGAGCAGTTCTTC
j_gene: TRBJ2-3; abundance: many; d_gene: TRBD1; v_gene: TRBV27; CDR3aa: CASSFLLQGGFRTDTQYF; CDR3nt: TGTGCCAGCAGTTTCCTATTACAGGGGGGTTTTCGCACAGATACGCAGTATTTT
j_gene: TRBJ2-7; abundance: many; d_gene: NA; v_gene: TRBV7-6; CDR3aa: CASSKEQGKREQYF; CDR3nt: TGTGCCAGCAGCAAGGAGCAGGGGAAACGCGAGCAGTACTTC
j_gene: TRBJ2-1; abundance: NA; d_gene: NA; v_gene: TRBV29-1; CDR3aa: CSVRTAEYNEQLF; CDR3nt: TGCAGCGTACGGACAGCCGAATACAATGAGCAGCTCTTC
j_gene: TRBJ1-6; abundance: many; d_gene: TRBD1; v_gene: TRBV28; CDR3aa: CASSLPGQGYSPLHF; CDR3nt: TGTGCCAGCAGTTTACCGGGACAGGGTTATTCACCCCTCCACTTT